The 20 T cell receptor beta chains below all came from one sample that was sequenced in a study of blood T cell repertoires in COVID-19. Sequencing used immunoSEQ multiplex PCR; TCRdb keeps in-frame clones, though not all of them. The sample gives some 150,000 clones, roughly nine tenths of which show up once; around 2.9% is in the top ten. The sequencing input was peripheral blood. These receptors were collected from a woman aged 60-75 years with active COVID-19.

This clone was observed many times. The rearrangement links TRBV7-9 to TRBJ1-1, with 7 bases lining up with TRBD1. The CDR3 is made up of 12 amino acids. Trimming took 5 bases from V and 10 from J; bases not matched to a gene: 7. The V gene's germline CDR1 is SEHNR and CDR2 FQNEAQ (reference sequence). The CDR3 sequence is CASSDRASGAFF. CDR3 in DNA: TGTGCCAGCAGCGACAGGGCTTCCGGAGCTTTCTTT.

The gene calls are TRBV7-9 and TRBJ2-3, with TRBD1 matching 8 bases. The CDR3 runs to 17 residues. After removal of 5 bases from V and 1 base from J, the junction contained 11 bases not matched to a gene. Germline V gene sequence: CDR1 SEHNR, CDR2 FQNEAQ (reference sequence). The chain's CDR3 is CASSMGRTGTRTDTQYF. DNA for the CDR3: TGTGCCAGCAGCATGGGCCGGACAGGGACCCGCACAGATACGCAGTATTTT.

V usage is TRBV7-8 and J usage is TRBJ2-1; 7 nucleotides agree with TRBD1. Unmatched junction bases numbered 11, after V lost 8 bases and J lost 4 bases. CDR1 SGHVS and CDR2 FQNEAQ come from the germline V gene. The CDR3 loop spans 15 amino acids. The CDR3 DNA reads as TGTGCCAGCCTCGTGAGGGGGCCAATGTACAATGAGCAGTTCTTC. Translating gives CASLVRGPMYNEQFF.

The chain employs TRBV5-1 and TRBJ2-5; D remains ambiguous. The CDR3 has 14 residues. Deletions cut 0 bases from V and 5 bases from J, with 11 bases between. CDR1 and CDR2 from the germline V gene are SGHRS and YFSETQ. DNA of the CDR3: TGCGCCAGCAGCTTGGAGGCGGAGTCGGAGACCCAGTACTTC. Translating it yields CASSLEAESETQYF.

The chain is built from TRBV18 and TRBJ1-1, with D hard to call. Deletions cut 3 bases from V and 0 bases from J, with 5 bases between. The germline CDR1 and CDR2 sequences are KGHSH and LQKENI. The CDR3 runs to 13 residues. The CDR3 region is CASSPTVNTEAFF. DNA for the CDR3: TGTGCCAGCTCACCTACAGTGAACACTGAAGCTTTCTTT.

V and J are TRBV18 and TRBJ2-7, with no clear D. Germline V gene lookup returns CDR1 KGHSH and CDR2 LQKENI. CDR3 length: 15 residues. V gave up 3 bases and J gave up 3 bases, with 15 bases separating them. CDR3 sequence reads: CASSPSGSPNYEQYF. CDR3 nucleotides: TGTGCCAGCTCACCCTCGGGTTCCCCAAACTACGAGCAGTACTTC.

The V and J genes are TRBV5-6 and TRBJ2-7; perhaps TRBD1 as D (6 bases). CDR3 length: 14 residues. CDR1 is SGHDT and CDR2 is YYEEEE in the germline V gene. The V end was cut by 3 bases, the J end by 3 bases, with 13 bases between. CDR3 protein: CASSWGGQLYEQYF. The CDR3 DNA reads as TGTGCCAGCAGCTGGGGTGGACAGCTCTACGAGCAGTACTTC.

This clone was counted a few times. This chain uses TRBV7-8 with TRBJ2-4, with 16 bases identical to TRBD2. J lost 1 base, V lost 5 bases, and 11 bases had no gene match. Germline loops: CDR1 SGHVS, CDR2 FQNEAQ. The length of the CDR3 is 20 residues. The CDR3 protein is CASSQNTGTSGRGAKNIQYF. Here the CDR3 DNA reads TGTGCCAGCAGCCAAAATACCGGGACTAGCGGGAGGGGCGCCAAAAACATTCAGTACTTC. The variable domain in full, completed from reference TRBV7-8 and TRBJ2-4, reads GAGVSQSPRYKVAKRGQDVALRCDPISGHVSLFWYQQALGQGPEFLTYFQNEAQLDKSGLPSDRFFAERPEGSVSTLKIQRTQQEDSAVYLCASSQNTGTSGRGAKNIQYFGAGTRLSVL.

The CDR3 here is CASSDPSRGTDTQYF. The CDR3 bases are TGCGCCAGCTCCGACCCCTCGAGGGGGACGGATACGCAGTATTTT. This chain uses TRBV5-1 with TRBJ2-3, with D possibly being TRBD1 (6 bases). There are 15 residues in the CDR3. Trimming cost V 7 bases and J 6 bases, with 21 bases left between them. Per germline, CDR1 SGHRS and CDR2 YFSETQ.

V gene TRBV15 combines with J gene TRBJ1-2, with D perhaps TRBD1 (5 bases). Looked up from germline, CDR1 is LNHNV and CDR2 is YYDKDF (reference sequence). Trimming took 1 base from V and 4 from J, leaving 13 bases between them. The CDR3 sequence is 15 residues long. The CDR3 region has the DNA TGTGCCACCAGCAGAGTTGGGGCAGGTTCCTATGGCTACACCTTC. The encoded protein is CATSRVGAGSYGYTF. Full variable domain (rest looked up from reference TRBV15 and TRBJ1-2): DAMVIQNPRYQVTQFGKPVTLSCSQTLNHNVMYWYQQKSSQAPKLLFHYYDKDFNNEADTPDNFQSRRPNTSFCFLDIRSPGLGDTAMYLCATSRVGAGSYGYTFGSGTRLTVV.

The sample holds one count of this clone. The J gene is TRBJ2-5, the V gene TRBV2; TRBD1 aligns across 7 bases. V shed 5 bases, J shed 1 base, and the junction held 4 bases outside the gene matches. Per the germline V gene, CDR1 is SNHLY and CDR2 is FYNNEI. The CDR3 contains 14 residues. This CDR3 is CASSLQGLQETQYF. The CDR3 DNA sequence: TGTGCCAGCAGTCTACAGGGGCTCCAAGAGACCCAGTACTTC.

The sample holds a few counts of this clone. V is TRBV7-9 and J is TRBJ1-5; maybe TRBD1 (5 bases). Germline CDR1 reads SEHNR; CDR2 reads FQNEAQ (reference sequence). The CDR3 is 15 residues long. V was shortened by 5 bases and J by 9 bases, with 20 bases between the two germline ends. For the CDR3, the DNA is TGTGCCAGCAGCCTGGGGGAGCGGGGTCCCGGGCCCCAGCATTTT. It yields the protein CASSLGERGPGPQHF.

Comment on this clone: Other DNA sequences from this sample encode an identical CDR3 as well. The chain is built from TRBV9 and TRBJ2-7, with TRBD2 matching over 8 bases. V lost 0 bases to trimming and J lost 2 bases; unmatched junction nucleotides: 7. Germline values: CDR1 SGDLS, CDR2 YYNGEE. The CDR3 runs 16 residues. The CDR3 loop reads CASSVGGLAGTYEQYF. The CDR3 region has the DNA TGTGCCAGCAGCGTAGGAGGCCTAGCGGGTACCTACGAGCAGTACTTC.

This chain uses TRBV9 with TRBJ2-3; 9 nucleotides align to TRBD2. This CDR3 region has 16 residues. V was pared by 0 bases and J by 4 bases, with 6 bases of the junction left unmatched. The germline V gene encodes CDR1 SGDLS and CDR2 YYNGEE. The CDR3 region is CASSVGLAGRADTQYF. The CDR3 nucleotides are TGTGCCAGCAGCGTAGGCCTAGCGGGAAGGGCAGATACGCAGTATTTT.

The table lists this clone with a few counts. V gene TRBV7-6 combines with J gene TRBJ2-5; D possibly corresponds to TRBD1 (7 bases). V was shortened by 5 bases and J by 1 base, with 14 bases between the two germline ends. Germline CDR1 reads SGHVS; CDR2 reads FNYEAQ. The CDR3 runs to 15 residues. The CDR3 spells CASSPPEGAQETQYF. The CDR3 DNA reads as TGTGCCAGCAGCCCCCCGGAGGGGGCCCAAGAGACCCAGTACTTC. The entire variable domain, with the rest obtained from reference TRBV7-6 and TRBJ2-5, is as follows: GAGVSQSPRYKVTKRGQDVALRCDPISGHVSLYWYRQALGQGPEFLTYFNYEAQQDKSGLPNDRFSAERPEGSISTLTIQRTEQRDSAMYRCASSPPEGAQETQYFGPGTRLLVL.

This rearrangement joins TRBV7-2 to TRBJ2-3; TRBD2 is a possible D gene (6 bases). The CDR3 contains 16 residues. V was pared by 5 bases and J by 3 bases, with 18 bases between. Germline V gene sequence: CDR1 SGHTA, CDR2 FQGNSA. For the CDR3, the DNA is TGTGCCAGCAGCGCTAGGAGGAGGGCCCAGACAGATACGCAGTATTTT. Its translation: CASSARRRAQTDTQYF.

The chain carries TRBV5-1 and TRBJ1-1, with unresolved D. Germline CDR1 SGHRS, CDR2 YFSETQ. The germline V and J ends were trimmed by 2 bases and 2 bases, with 22 bases remaining between them. The CDR3 totals 18 residues. In nucleotides, the CDR3 is TGCGCCAGCAGCTTAAGTCACAGCCAGAGTACTTCCAACACTGAAGCTTTCTTT. It translates to CASSLSHSQSTSNTEAFF. The full variable domain, with the rest looked up from reference TRBV5-1 and TRBJ1-1, is KAGVTQTPRYLIKTRGQQVTLSCSPISGHRSVSWYQQTPGQGLQFLFEYFSETQRNKGNFPGRFSGRQFSNSRSEMNVSTLELGDSALYLCASSLSHSQSTSNTEAFFGQGTRLTVV.

The DNA for the CDR3 is TGTGCCAGCAGGCAACAGAACACCGGGGAGCTGTTTTTT. Protein product: CASRQQNTGELFF. This chain connects TRBV11-2 to TRBJ2-2, with no clear D. V was clipped by 6 bases and J by 1 base, with 6 bases between them. Germline V gene data show CDR1 as SGHAT and CDR2 as FQNNGV. The CDR3 covers 13 residues.

The gene calls are TRBV19 and TRBJ1-2, with D possibly TRBD1 on 5 matching bases. V was trimmed by 2 bases and J by 4 bases, leaving 14 bases between them. Per germline, CDR1 LNHDA and CDR2 SQIVND (reference sequence). CDR3 size: 15 residues. The CDR3 coding sequence is TGTGCCAGTAGTATAACCCGACAAGGGGCCTATGGCTACACCTTC. It yields the protein CASSITRQGAYGYTF.

The chain couples TRBV6-5 to TRBJ2-1; D is perhaps TRBD1 (6 bases). The germline V and J ends were trimmed by 7 bases and 4 bases, with 14 bases remaining between them. The CDR3 is 14 residues long. Germline loops: CDR1 MNHEY, CDR2 SVGAGI. The CDR3 sequence is CASKHRDNYNEQFF. The CDR3 region has the DNA TGTGCCAGCAAACACCGGGACAATTACAATGAGCAGTTCTTC.